This entry is about one T cell receptor (beta chain). As yet, its antigen is unknown. TCRdb re-called the PCR reads with MiXCR, one entry per CDR3 protein. In the table there are just over 35,000 distinct CDR3 sequences, around 33% of which are singletons. The data belong to a study of vaccination and CD4 T cells after COVID-19. Study-wide background: Convalescents were six males and four females, two of them Hispanic. Collection of post-vaccine samples followed dose two by a median around 72 days, spanning a range of 14 to 241. Study results and limitations: The great majority, 304 of 307 vaccine-specific clones, proved spike mono-reactive in convalescent patients. Early post-infection timepoints were not included, and relatively few convalescent patients were studied.

The V and J ends lost 4 bases and 0 bases respectively, with 10 bases between them. This CDR3 comprises 14 residues. CDR1 and CDR2 (germline): KGHSH, LQKENI. Time point meaning: late sampling 161 to 241 days after vaccination in a few convalescent patients. The starting material was CD4+ T cells from blood, obtained about 7 months after SARS-CoV-2 vaccination. The J gene is TRBJ2-7, the V gene TRBV18; D uncertain. The receptor was derived from a human donor who had recovered from COVID-19. The CDR3 DNA sequence: TGTGCCAGCTCACAGGGATCACTCTCCTACGAGCAGTACTTC. Translated, it gives CASSQGSLSYEQYF.